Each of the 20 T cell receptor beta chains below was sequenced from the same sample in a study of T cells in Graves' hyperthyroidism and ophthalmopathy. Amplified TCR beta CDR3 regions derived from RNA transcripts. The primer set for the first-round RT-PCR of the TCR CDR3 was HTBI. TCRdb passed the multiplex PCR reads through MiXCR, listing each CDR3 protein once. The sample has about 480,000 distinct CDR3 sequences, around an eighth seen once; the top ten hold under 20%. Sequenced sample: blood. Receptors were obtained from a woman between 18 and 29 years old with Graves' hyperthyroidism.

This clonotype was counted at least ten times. The CDR3, as DNA: TGTGCCAGCAGCCTTCACCCAGGTACTATGGATGAGCAGTTCTTC. It yields the protein CASSLHPGTMDEQFF. V is TRBV7-2 and J is TRBJ2-1, with no clear D. Trimming removed 5 bases at V and 8 bases at J, with 19 bases between. The CDR3 sequence is 15 residues long. In germline, CDR1 is SGHTA, CDR2 FQGNSA.

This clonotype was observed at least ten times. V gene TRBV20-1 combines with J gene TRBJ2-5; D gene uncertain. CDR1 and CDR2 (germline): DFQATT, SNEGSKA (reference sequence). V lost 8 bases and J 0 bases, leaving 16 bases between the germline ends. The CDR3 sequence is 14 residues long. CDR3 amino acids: CSPRPASYQETQYF. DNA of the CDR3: TGCAGTCCCAGGCCAGCGTCGTACCAAGAGACCCAGTACTTC.

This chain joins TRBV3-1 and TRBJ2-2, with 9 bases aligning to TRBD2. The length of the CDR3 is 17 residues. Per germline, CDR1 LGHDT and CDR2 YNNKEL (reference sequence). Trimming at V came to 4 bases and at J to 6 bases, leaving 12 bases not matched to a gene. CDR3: CASSLKTSGSLAGELFF. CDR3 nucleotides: TGTGCCAGCAGCCTAAAGACTAGCGGCAGTTTGGCCGGGGAGCTGTTTTTT.

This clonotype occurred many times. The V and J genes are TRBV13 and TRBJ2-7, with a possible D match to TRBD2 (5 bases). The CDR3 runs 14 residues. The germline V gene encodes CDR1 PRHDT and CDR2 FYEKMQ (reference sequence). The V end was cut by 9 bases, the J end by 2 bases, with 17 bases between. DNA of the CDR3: TGTGCCAGGGCCTGGGAGAGCACAACCTACGAGCAGTACGTC. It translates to CARAWESTTYEQYV.

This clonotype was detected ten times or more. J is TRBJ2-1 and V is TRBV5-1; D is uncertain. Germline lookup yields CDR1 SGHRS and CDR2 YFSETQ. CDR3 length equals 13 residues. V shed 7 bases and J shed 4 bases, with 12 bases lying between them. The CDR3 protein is CASRTARYNEQFF. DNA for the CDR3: TGCGCCAGCCGAACAGCTCGATACAATGAGCAGTTCTTC.

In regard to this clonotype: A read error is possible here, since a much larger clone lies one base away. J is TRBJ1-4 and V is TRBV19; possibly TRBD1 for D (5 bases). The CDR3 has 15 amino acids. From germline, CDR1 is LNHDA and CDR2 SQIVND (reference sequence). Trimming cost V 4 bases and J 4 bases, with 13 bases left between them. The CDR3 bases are TGTGCCAGTAGTACCTACAGGACGGATAATGAAAAACTGTTTTTT. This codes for CASSTYRTDNEKLFF.

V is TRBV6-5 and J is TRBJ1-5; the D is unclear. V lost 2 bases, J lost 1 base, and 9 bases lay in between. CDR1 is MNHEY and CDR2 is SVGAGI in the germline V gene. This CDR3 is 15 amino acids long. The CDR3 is CASSYSRHSNQPQHF. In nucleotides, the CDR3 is TGTGCCAGCAGTTACAGTCGGCACAGCAATCAGCCCCAGCATTTT.

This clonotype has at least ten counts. The CDR3 region has the DNA TGTGCCAGCAGCTACGACGCTTCCTACGAGCAGTACTTC. Its protein is CASSYDASYEQYF. V gene TRBV11-2 combines with J gene TRBJ2-7; unclear D gene. The CDR3 length is 13 residues. CDR1 is SGHAT, CDR2 FQNNGV, per germline. Trimming shortened V by 4 bases and J by 1 base, and 8 bases separated the two germline ends.

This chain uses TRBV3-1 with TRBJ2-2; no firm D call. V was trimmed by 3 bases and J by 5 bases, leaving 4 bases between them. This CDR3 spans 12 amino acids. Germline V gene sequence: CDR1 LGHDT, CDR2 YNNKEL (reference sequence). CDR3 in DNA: TGTGCCAGCAGCCACCTAACCGGGGAGCTGTTTTTT. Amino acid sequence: CASSHLTGELFF.

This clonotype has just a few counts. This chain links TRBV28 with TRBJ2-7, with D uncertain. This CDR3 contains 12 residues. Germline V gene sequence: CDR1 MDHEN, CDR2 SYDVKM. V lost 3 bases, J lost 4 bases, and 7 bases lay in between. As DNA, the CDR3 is TGTGCCAGCAGTTTTTGGTCGTACGAGCAGTACTTC. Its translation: CASSFWSYEQYF.

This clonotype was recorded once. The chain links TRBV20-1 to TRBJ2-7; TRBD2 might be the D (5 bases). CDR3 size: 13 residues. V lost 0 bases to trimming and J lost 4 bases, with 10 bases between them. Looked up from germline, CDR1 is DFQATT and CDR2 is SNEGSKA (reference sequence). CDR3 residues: CSARERGGYEQYV. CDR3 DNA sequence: TGCAGTGCTAGAGAGAGAGGAGGTTACGAGCAGTACGTC.

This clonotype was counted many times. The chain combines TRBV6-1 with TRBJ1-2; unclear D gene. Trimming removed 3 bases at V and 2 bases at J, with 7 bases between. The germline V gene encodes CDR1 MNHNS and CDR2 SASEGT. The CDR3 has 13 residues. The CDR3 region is CASSDSGNYGYTF. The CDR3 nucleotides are TGTGCCAGCAGTGATTCCGGCAACTATGGCTACACCTTC.

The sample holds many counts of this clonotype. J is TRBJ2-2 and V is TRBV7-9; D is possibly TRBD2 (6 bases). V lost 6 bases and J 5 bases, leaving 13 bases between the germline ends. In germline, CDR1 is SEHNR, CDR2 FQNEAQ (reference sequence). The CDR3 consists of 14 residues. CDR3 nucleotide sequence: TGTGCCAGCAGTAGGAGGGCGGGAACCGGGGAGCTGTTTTTT. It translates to CASSRRAGTGELFF. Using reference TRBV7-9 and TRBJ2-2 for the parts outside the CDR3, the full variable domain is DTGVSQNPRHKITKRGQNVTFRCDPISEHNRLYWYRQTLGQGPEFLTYFQNEAQLEKSRLLSDRFSAERPKGSFSTLEIQRTEQGDSAMYLCASSRRAGTGELFFGEGSRLTVL.

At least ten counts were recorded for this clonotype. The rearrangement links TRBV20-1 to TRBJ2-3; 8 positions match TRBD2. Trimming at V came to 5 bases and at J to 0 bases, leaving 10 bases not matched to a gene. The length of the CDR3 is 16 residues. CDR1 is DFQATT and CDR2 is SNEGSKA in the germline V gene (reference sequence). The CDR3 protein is CSASRQSSGSTDTQYF. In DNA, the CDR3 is TGCAGTGCTTCTCGACAGTCTAGCGGGAGCACAGATACGCAGTATTTT.

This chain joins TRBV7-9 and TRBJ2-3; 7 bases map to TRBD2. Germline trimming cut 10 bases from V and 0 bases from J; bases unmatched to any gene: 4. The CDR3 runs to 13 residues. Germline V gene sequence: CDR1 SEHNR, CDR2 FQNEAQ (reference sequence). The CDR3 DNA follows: TGTGCCAACCAGGGACTAAGCACAGATACGCAGTATTTT. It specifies CANQGLSTDTQYF.

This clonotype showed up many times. CDR3 sequence (DNA): TGTGCCAGCAGCGCCGACATACCGAACACCGGGGAGCTGTTTTTT. It is translated as CASSADIPNTGELFF. The chain is built from TRBV28 and TRBJ2-2; the D is unclear. The CDR3 has 15 residues. Trimming cost V 6 bases and J 0 bases, with 11 bases left between them. The germline V gene has CDR1 MDHEN and CDR2 SYDVKM.

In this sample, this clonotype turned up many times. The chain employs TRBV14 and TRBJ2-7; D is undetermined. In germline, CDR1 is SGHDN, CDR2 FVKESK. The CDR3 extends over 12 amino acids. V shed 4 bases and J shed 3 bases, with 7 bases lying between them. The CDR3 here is CASSPWNYEQYF. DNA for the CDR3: TGTGCCAGCAGCCCATGGAACTACGAGCAGTACTTC.

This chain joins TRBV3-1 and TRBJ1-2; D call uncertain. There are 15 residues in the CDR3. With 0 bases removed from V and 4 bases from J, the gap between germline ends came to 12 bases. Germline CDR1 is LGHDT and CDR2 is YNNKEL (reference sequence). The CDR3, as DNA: TGTGCCAGCAGCCAAGAGGGCAATACCCGCTATGGCTACACCTTC. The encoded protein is CASSQEGNTRYGYTF.

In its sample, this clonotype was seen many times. Written as DNA, the CDR3 is TGCAGTGCCCTGACAGGGAGATTAGGAGAGACCCAGTACTTC. This gives the protein CSALTGRLGETQYF. The chain is built from TRBV20-1 and TRBJ2-5, with TRBD1 matching over 7 bases. The CDR3 is made up of 14 amino acids. Per germline, CDR1 DFQATT and CDR2 SNEGSKA (reference sequence). V lost 6 bases and J lost 4; bases outside the gene matches: 11.

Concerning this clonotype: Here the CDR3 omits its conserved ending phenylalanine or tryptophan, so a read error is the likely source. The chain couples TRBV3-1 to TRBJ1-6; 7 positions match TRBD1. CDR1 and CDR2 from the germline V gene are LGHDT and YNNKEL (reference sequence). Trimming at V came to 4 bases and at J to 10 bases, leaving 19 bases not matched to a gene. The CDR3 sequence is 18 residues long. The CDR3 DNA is TGTGCCAGCAGCCCGAAGGGGGCGCAGGGAGGATTAGACTCACCCCTCCACTCT. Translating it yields CASSPKGAQGGLDSPLHS.